The following is a TCR beta chain sequence with its context. In the original workflow: Estimation of nucleated cell counts was performed using reference gene primer amplification. The table came from immunoSEQ multiplex PCR; TCRdb's copy has only in-frame clones and leaves some out. V and J calls and clone size are given by that table; D and trimming were obtained from the DNA. The table has about 55,000 clones, around 67% seen once. This entry belongs to a study of blood T cell repertoires in COVID-19. Study context: The samples span acute and convalescent COVID-19 from the United States, Italy and Spain. T cells, B-cell-depleted T cells, or PBMCs supplied cDNA or gDNA.

Per germline, CDR1 MNHNS and CDR2 SASEGT. The CDR3 extends over 14 amino acids. V lost 2 bases and J lost 10; bases outside the gene matches: 9. This clonotype was obtained from a woman aged 70-85 years with acute or convalescent COVID-19. The chain combines TRBV6-1 with TRBJ2-7, with 9 bases identical to TRBD1. Sequenced material: peripheral blood. DNA of the CDR3: TGTGCCAGCAGTGAATCTGGACAGGGGTATTACCAGTACTTC. Translating gives CASSESGQGYYQYF.